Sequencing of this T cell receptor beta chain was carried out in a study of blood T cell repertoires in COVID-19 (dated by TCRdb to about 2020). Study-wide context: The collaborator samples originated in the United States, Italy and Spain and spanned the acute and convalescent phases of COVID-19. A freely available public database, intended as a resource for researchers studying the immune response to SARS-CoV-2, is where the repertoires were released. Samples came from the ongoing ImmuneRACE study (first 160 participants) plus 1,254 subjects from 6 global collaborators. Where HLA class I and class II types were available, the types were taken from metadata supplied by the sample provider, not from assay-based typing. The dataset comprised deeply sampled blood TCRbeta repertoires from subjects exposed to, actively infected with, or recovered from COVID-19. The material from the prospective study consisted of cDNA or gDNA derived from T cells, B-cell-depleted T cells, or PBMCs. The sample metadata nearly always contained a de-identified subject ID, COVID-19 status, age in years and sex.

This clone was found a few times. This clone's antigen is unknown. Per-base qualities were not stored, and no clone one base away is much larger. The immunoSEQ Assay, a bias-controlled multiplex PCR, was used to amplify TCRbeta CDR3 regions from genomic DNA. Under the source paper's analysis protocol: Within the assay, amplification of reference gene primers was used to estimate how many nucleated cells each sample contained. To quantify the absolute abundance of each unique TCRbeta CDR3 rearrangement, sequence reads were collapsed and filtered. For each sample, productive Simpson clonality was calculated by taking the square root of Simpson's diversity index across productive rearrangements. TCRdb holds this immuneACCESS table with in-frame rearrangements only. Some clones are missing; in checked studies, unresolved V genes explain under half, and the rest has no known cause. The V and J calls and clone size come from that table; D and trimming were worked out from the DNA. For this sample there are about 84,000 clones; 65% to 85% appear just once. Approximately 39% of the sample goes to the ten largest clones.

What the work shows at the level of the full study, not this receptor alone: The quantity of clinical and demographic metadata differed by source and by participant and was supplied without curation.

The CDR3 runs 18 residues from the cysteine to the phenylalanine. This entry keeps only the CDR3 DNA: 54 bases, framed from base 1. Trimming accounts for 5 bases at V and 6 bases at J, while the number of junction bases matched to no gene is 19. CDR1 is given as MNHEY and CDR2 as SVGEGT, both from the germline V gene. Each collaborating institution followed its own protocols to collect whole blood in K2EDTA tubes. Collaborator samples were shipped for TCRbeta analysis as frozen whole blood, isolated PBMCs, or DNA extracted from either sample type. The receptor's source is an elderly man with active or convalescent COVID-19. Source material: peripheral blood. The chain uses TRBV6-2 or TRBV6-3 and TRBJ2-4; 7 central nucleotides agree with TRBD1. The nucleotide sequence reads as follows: TGTGCCAGCAGTAAAGCGTCCGGGACAGCGAGACCGACAAACATTCAGTACTTC. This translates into CASSKASGTARPTNIQYF.